Described below is a single T cell receptor (beta chain) sequence and its context. This sample was included in a study of blood T cell repertoires in COVID-19. The protocol was immunoSEQ multiplex PCR, while the TCRdb copy is restricted to in-frame clones and leaves out a portion. The sample has approximately 130,000 clones, 75% to 90% seen once. The source material was peripheral blood. This sequence was found in a man between 65 and 85 years old with active or convalescent COVID-19.

The CDR3 DNA reads as TGTGCCAGCAGCCAGGTGGACAGCTACGAGCAGTACTTC. It specifies CASSQVDSYEQYF. The chain uses TRBV4-2 and TRBJ2-7, with D possibly matching TRBD1 (6 bases). Germline V gene lookup returns CDR1 LGHNA and CDR2 YNFKEQ. This CDR3 has 13 residues. Trimming removed 3 bases from V and 3 bases from J, with 9 bases in between.